Listed below are T cell receptor beta chains from one sample, sequenced in a study of beta chain features in type 1 diabetes. The assay was immunoSEQ multiplex PCR, and TCRdb's table has in-frame clones only and misses some. The profile shows approximately 250,000 clones, roughly 13% of them singletons. The sample was naive CD4+ T cells from blood. The source is a woman aged 40 to 49 in good health. CDR3s include the opening cysteine and the closing phenylalanine or tryptophan. D genes are given only for firm matches. Clone sizes are given selectively: once, few, many, or a class where the clone is expanded.

clone_size j_call v_call d_call cdr3_aa cdr3_nt
NA TRBJ2-3 TRBV18 TRBD2 CASSLIAGAPTDTQYF TGTGCCAGCTCACTAATAGCGGGGGCTCCCACAGATACGCAGTATTTT
few TRBJ2-3 TRBV19 NA CASSKTGTGNTDTQYF TGTGCCAGTAGCAAGACAGGAACAGGAAACACAGATACGCAGTATTTT
few TRBJ1-6 TRBV6-5 TRBD1 CASRQGANNSPLHF TGTGCCAGCAGGCAGGGGGCCAACAATTCACCCCTCCACTTT
few TRBJ2-5 TRBV9 TRBD1 CASSVGARQGEETQYF TGTGCCAGCAGCGTAGGAGCGAGACAGGGAGAAGAGACCCAGTACTTC
few TRBJ2-7 TRBV19 TRBD2 CASSGTSGLRSSYEQYF TGTGCCAGTTCCGGGACTAGCGGGCTACGGAGCTCCTACGAGCAGTACTTC
few TRBJ1-1 TRBV19 TRBD1 CASLKRQGKAEAFF TGTGCCAGCCTCAAGCGACAGGGGAAGGCTGAAGCTTTCTTT
NA TRBJ2-3 TRBV27 NA CASSLRLAGDTQYF TGTGCCAGCAGTTTAAGGCTAGCAGGCGATACGCAGTATTTT
few TRBJ1-1 TRBV6-6 NA CASINRFRNTEAFF TGTGCCAGCATCAACAGGTTCCGGAACACTGAAGCTTTCTTT
few TRBJ1-6 TRBV7-9 TRBD1 CASSLRQGAPLHF TGTGCCAGCAGTCTTAGACAGGGGGCACCCCTCCACTTT
NA TRBJ1-6 TRBV5-6 NA CASRSRGGAGNSPLHF TGTGCCAGCAGATCTCGCGGGGGCGCCGGTAATTCACCCCTCCACTTT
NA TRBJ1-2 TRBV4-1 NA CASSQGLRGKGDYGYTF TGCGCCAGCAGCCAAGGGCTCAGGGGAAAGGGGGACTATGGCTACACCTTC
NA TRBJ2-3 TRBV11-2 NA CASSPGTRTDTQYF TGTGCCAGCAGCCCTGGGACTCGCACAGATACGCAGTATTTT
few TRBJ1-1 TRBV6-1 NA CASSGGQKNTEAFF TGTGCCAGCAGTGGAGGACAAAAGAACACTGAAGCTTTCTTT
few TRBJ2-5 TRBV18 NA CASSPPWGRGETQYF TGTGCCAGCTCACCACCTTGGGGGCGAGGTGAGACCCAGTACTTC
few TRBJ1-1 TRBV6-6 NA CASTRVGNTEAFF TGTGCCAGCACCCGCGTCGGGAACACTGAAGCTTTCTTT
few TRBJ1-1 TRBV10-1 NA CASSKSGKDTEAFF TGCGCCAGCAGCAAATCCGGGAAGGACACTGAAGCTTTCTTT
NA TRBJ2-5 TRBV5-1 TRBD2 CASSLSRGLADQETQYF TGCGCCAGCAGCTTGTCCAGGGGACTAGCCGATCAAGAGACCCAGTACTTC
few TRBJ2-7 TRBV29-1 NA CSGAGTYEQYF TGCAGCGGCGCGGGCACCTACGAGCAGTACTTC
NA TRBJ2-7 TRBV9 NA CASSPLRGAHTTEQYF TGTGCCAGCAGCCCCCTACGGGGAGCCCATACAACCGAGCAGTACTTC
NA TRBJ2-7 TRBV7-2 TRBD2 CASSLELAGGNEQYF TGTGCCAGCAGCTTAGAATTAGCGGGGGGCAACGAGCAGTACTTC
NA TRBJ1-1 TRBV5-1 TRBD1 CASSQDRVGTEAFF TGCGCCAGCAGCCAGGACAGGGTCGGGACTGAAGCTTTCTTT
NA TRBJ2-3 TRBV10-2 NA CASTGADTQYF TGCGCCAGCACCGGAGCAGATACGCAGTATTTT
NA TRBJ1-1 TRBV11-2 NA CASSFPRSTEAFF TGTGCCAGCAGCTTCCCTAGGAGCACTGAAGCTTTCTTT
NA TRBJ1-1 TRBV5-1 TRBD1 CASSLRTGLNTEAFF TGCGCCAGCAGCTTACGGACAGGTTTGAACACTGAAGCTTTCTTT
NA TRBJ1-5 TRBV7-8 TRBD1 CASSSGTGNQPQHF TGTGCCAGCAGCTCAGGGACAGGCAATCAGCCCCAGCATTTT
NA TRBJ2-5 TRBV29-1 NA CSVTRTEETQYF TGCAGCGTCACCCGCACAGAAGAGACCCAGTACTTC
NA TRBJ1-2 TRBV27 NA CASSRGRVGGYGYTF TGTGCCAGCAGTAGGGGACGGGTAGGGGGCTATGGCTACACCTTC
NA TRBJ2-7 TRBV20-1 NA CSVGGQYF TGCAGTGTCGGGGGGCAGTACTTC
once TRBJ2-5 TRBV19 NA CASSIGSWSETQYF TGTGCCAGTAGTATCGGGAGTTGGTCGGAGACCCAGTACTTC
few TRBJ1-2 TRBV19 NA CASSTGRSYGYTF TGTGCCAGTAGTACTGGGCGTAGCTATGGCTACACCTTC
NA TRBJ1-1 TRBV7-2 TRBD1 CASSQPGQYTEAFF TGTGCCAGCAGCCAACCGGGACAGTACACTGAAGCTTTCTTT
NA TRBJ2-2 TRBV6-1 NA CASTETGRSTGELFF TGTGCCAGCACCGAGACAGGGAGGAGCACCGGGGAGCTGTTTTTT
few TRBJ2-5 TRBV2 TRBD2 CASREELALQETQYF TGTGCCAGCAGGGAGGAACTAGCGCTCCAAGAGACCCAGTACTTC
NA TRBJ1-1 TRBV25-1 TRBD1 CASSELGQGRTEAFF TGTGCCAGCAGTGAACTGGGACAGGGGAGGACTGAAGCTTTCTTT
few TRBJ2-7 TRBV5-6 TRBD2 CASSPGLAGGLYF TGTGCCAGCAGCCCGGGACTAGCGGGGGGGTTATACTTC
few TRBJ2-2 TRBV4-2 NA CASSQVNQVQGPYGELFF TGTGCCAGCAGCCAAGTTAACCAAGTACAGGGCCCATACGGGGAGCTGTTTTTT
NA TRBJ1-1 TRBV6-5 TRBD1 CASLGGDSEAFF TGTGCCAGCCTAGGCGGGGACAGTGAAGCTTTCTTT
NA TRBJ1-1 TRBV6-5 NA CASSYGLPGTEAFF TGTGCCAGCAGTTACGGTCTGCCGGGAACTGAAGCTTTCTTT
NA TRBJ2-1 TRBV9 TRBD2 CASSLGLAGSEQFF TGTGCCAGCAGCCTGGGACTAGCGGGGTCTGAGCAGTTCTTC
NA TRBJ1-1 TRBV7-9 NA CASSPIGGGNTEAFF TGTGCCAGCAGCCCCATTGGGGGCGGGAACACTGAAGCTTTCTTT
few TRBJ2-4 TRBV5-4 NA CASSEGQENIQYF TGTGCCAGCAGCGAGGGACAAGAGAACATTCAGTACTTC
NA TRBJ1-6 TRBV19 TRBD1 CASRPVTGGTPLHF TGTGCCAGTAGGCCCGTTACAGGGGGCACACCCCTCCACTTT
many TRBJ2-4 TRBV18 NA CASSPSYPQGGQYF TGTGCCAGCTCACCATCTTACCCACAGGGCGGTCAGTACTTC
NA TRBJ1-4 TRBV2 NA CASTSRPRGEKLFF TGTGCCAGCACTTCGCGCCCCCGGGGTGAAAAACTGTTTTTT
NA TRBJ2-5 TRBV5-1 TRBD2 CASSFFSGGAGETQYF TGCGCCAGCAGCTTCTTTAGCGGGGGGGCAGGAGAGACCCAGTACTTC
few TRBJ2-1 TRBV19 TRBD1 CASSRDSYYNEQFF TGTGCCAGTAGTCGGGACAGCTACTACAATGAGCAGTTCTTC